These 29 T cell receptor beta chains were all obtained from the same sample, sequenced in a study of cytomegalovirus exposure and HLA in healthy donors. With 60 Vbeta and 13 Jbeta primers, the PCR was carried out. Profiling relied on immunoSEQ multiplex PCR, and the TCRdb table lists in-frame clones only, not all of them. The sample holds 89,000 or so clones, about 81% seen once. Sequencing was done on a sample of PBMCs. The receptors come from a man between 18 and 35 years old in good health and CMV-seropositive.

The table lists this clone with a count of one. The genes are TRBV28 and TRBJ2-4, with unresolved D. V lost 3 bases and J 1 base, leaving 13 bases between the germline ends. The CDR3 sequence is 16 residues long. CDR1 and CDR2 from the germline V gene are MDHEN and SYDVKM. CDR3 residues: CASSFSGSGAKNIQYF. The CDR3 nucleotides are TGTGCCAGCAGTTTTAGTGGGTCCGGGGCCAAAAACATTCAGTACTTC.

DNA for the CDR3: TGCAGCGTTAACAGGGTTCGAGATGAGCAGTTCTTC. Translated: CSVNRVRDEQFF. The chain employs TRBV29-1 and TRBJ2-1; possible D gene TRBD1, 6 bases. Looked up from germline, CDR1 is SQVTM and CDR2 is ANQGSEA. This CDR3 region has 12 residues. V lost 5 bases, J lost 8 bases, and 13 bases lay in between.

The chain carries TRBV5-6 and TRBJ1-5; D is perhaps TRBD1 (6 bases). Per the germline V gene, CDR1 is SGHDT and CDR2 is YYEEEE. This CDR3 spans 14 amino acids. V was trimmed by 5 bases and J by 6 bases, leaving 15 bases between them. CDR3 sequence reads: CASSTRQDIQPQHF. The CDR3 DNA follows: TGTGCCAGCAGTACCAGACAGGATATTCAGCCCCAGCATTTT. Based on the CDR3 plus reference TRBV5-6 and TRBJ1-5, the full variable domain is DAGVTQSPTHLIKTRGQQVTLRCSPKSGHDTVSWYQQALGQGPQFIFQYYEEEERQRGNFPDRFSGHQFPNYSSELNVNALLLGDSALYLCASSTRQDIQPQHFGDGTRLSIL.

This clone appeared once. V is TRBV29-1 and J is TRBJ2-7; 7 bases line up with TRBD2. CDR3 length equals 12 residues. The ends lost 5 bases at V and 5 bases at J; junction bases unmatched: 6. The germline V gene encodes CDR1 SQVTM and CDR2 ANQGSEA. The CDR3 protein is CSVRGVSHEQYF. In DNA form, the CDR3 reads TGCAGCGTTCGGGGGGTTTCTCACGAGCAGTACTTC.

With regard to this clone: Additional DNA sequences in this sample encode the identical CDR3. The chain couples TRBV5-4 to TRBJ1-2; D may be TRBD1 (5 bases). Trimming left V 1 base short and J 1 base short, with 8 bases between. The CDR3 is made up of 14 amino acids. The germline V gene encodes CDR1 SGHNT and CDR2 YYREEE (reference sequence). The CDR3 loop is CASSLRGSNYGYTF. CDR3 nucleotide sequence: TGTGCCAGCAGCTTGAGGGGAAGTAACTATGGCTACACCTTC.

This clone appeared a single time. This chain connects TRBV27 to TRBJ2-3, with 13 bases fitting TRBD2. This CDR3 is built from 16 residues. Trimming took 0 bases from V and 5 from J; bases not matched to a gene: 2. Per germline, CDR1 MNHEY and CDR2 SMNVEV (reference sequence). DNA for the CDR3: TGTGCCAGCAGTTTATCCCGACTAGCGGGGGGAGATACGCAGTATTTT. Translating gives CASSLSRLAGGDTQYF.

As concerns this clone: This CDR3 is also generated by other DNA sequences in the sample. CDR3 sequence reads: CASSDRDNNEQFF. In DNA form, the CDR3 reads TGTGCCAGCAGTGACCGGGACAACAATGAGCAGTTCTTC. The genes are TRBV6-4 and TRBJ2-1; possible D gene TRBD1, 6 bases. The CDR3 length is 13 residues. V was pared by 2 bases and J by 5 bases, with 7 bases between. CDR1 and CDR2 from the germline V gene are MRHNA and SNTAGT.

Here the CDR3 reads CASSLTGTGAGNTIYF. The CDR3 coding sequence is TGTGCCAGCAGTTTAACCGGGACAGGGGCAGGAAACACCATATATTTT. This chain links TRBV27 with TRBJ1-3, with 10 bases lining up with TRBD1. The J segment lost 4 bases and the V segment lost 2 bases, leaving 5 bases of the junction unmatched. Per the germline V gene, CDR1 is MNHEY and CDR2 is SMNVEV (reference sequence). This CDR3 contains 16 residues.

This clone occurred a few times. The chain couples TRBV7-8 to TRBJ2-5; a weak D match, TRBD1 (8 bases). CDR1 and CDR2 (germline): SGHVS, FQNEAQ. This CDR3 contains 15 residues. Trimming cost V 5 bases and J 5 bases, with 18 bases left between them. CDR3 in DNA: TGTGCCAGCAGCCAGTTACAGGGGGGGCAGGAGACCCAGTACTTC. It is translated as CASSQLQGGQETQYF.

The rearrangement joins TRBV2 to TRBJ1-1; D uncertain. V was pared by 8 bases and J by 0 bases, with 16 bases between. The CDR3 is made up of 15 amino acids. The germline V gene encodes CDR1 SNHLY and CDR2 FYNNEI. The CDR3 sequence: CASSRVGDLNTEAFF. The CDR3 DNA sequence: TGTGCCAGCTCGAGGGTGGGAGATTTGAACACTGAAGCTTTCTTT.

The chain carries TRBV2 and TRBJ1-5, with 11 bases matching TRBD1. Germline trimming cut 9 bases from V and 0 bases from J; bases unmatched to any gene: 19. The germline V gene encodes CDR1 SNHLY and CDR2 FYNNEI. CDR3 length equals 20 residues. DNA of the CDR3: TGTGCCAGGACCGGGACAGGGGGGTTAGTTGTCTATCATAGCAATCAGCCCCAGCATTTT. Protein sequence: CARTGTGGLVVYHSNQPQHF.

The chain has TRBV19 and TRBJ1-1, with 8 bases fitting TRBD1. From germline, CDR1 is LNHDA and CDR2 SQIVND (reference sequence). The CDR3 consists of 12 residues. V shed 6 bases, J shed 4 bases, and the junction held 1 base outside the gene matches. The CDR3 loop reads CASRDRVTEAFF. The CDR3 coding sequence is TGTGCCAGTAGGGACAGGGTCACTGAAGCTTTCTTT.

This clone was picked up one time. The CDR3 spells CASSVTSAIGELFF. CDR3 DNA sequence: TGCGCCAGCAGCGTGACTAGCGCGATCGGGGAGCTGTTTTTT. The rearrangement joins TRBV5-1 to TRBJ2-2, with 8 bases lining up with TRBD2. CDR1 and CDR2 (germline): SGHRS, YFSETQ. Trimming at V came to 4 bases and at J to 7 bases, leaving 6 bases not matched to a gene. The CDR3 is made up of 14 amino acids.

The CDR3 region has the DNA TGTGCCAGCACCGCGGGAGGTGAGCAGTTCTTC. Its translation is CASTAGGEQFF. The chain joins TRBV6-5 to TRBJ2-1; 8 bases fit TRBD2. Germline V CDR1 and CDR2: MNHEY, SVGAGI. The CDR3 length is 11 residues. Trimming took 7 bases from V and 9 from J; bases not matched to a gene: 2.

The DNA of the CDR3 is TGTGCCAGTAGTATAATTACAGGGGACGGAAATGGCTACACCTTC. It specifies CASSIITGDGNGYTF. This sequence joins TRBV19 and TRBJ1-2, with 7 bases that match TRBD1. The CDR3 runs to 15 residues. V dropped 2 bases and J dropped 6; count of bases not matched to a gene: 9. Germline V gives CDR1 LNHDA, CDR2 SQIVND (reference sequence).

The chain has TRBV5-4 and TRBJ1-1, with a weak D call TRBD1 (5 bases). Germline-derived CDR1 and CDR2 are SGHNT and YYREEE (reference sequence). V was shortened by 6 bases and J by 1 base, with 19 bases between the two germline ends. The CDR3 extends over 16 amino acids. As DNA, the CDR3 is TGTGCCAGCACGCCCCGTCAGGGATCGGGGAACACTGAAGCTTTCTTT. Its translation is CASTPRQGSGNTEAFF.

This chain connects TRBV4-1 to TRBJ2-3; tentative D call: TRBD1 (5 bases). Germline V lookup: CDR1 MGHRA, CDR2 YSYEKL. The length of the CDR3 is 16 residues. V lost 0 bases and J lost 5, with 15 bases in between. The CDR3 sequence is CASSQEEQGVLDTQYF. In DNA form, the CDR3 reads TGCGCCAGCAGCCAAGAGGAGCAAGGGGTGTTAGATACGCAGTATTTT.

This clone was counted between two and nine times. This chain connects TRBV2 to TRBJ2-2, with D possibly matching TRBD2 (7 bases). In germline, CDR1 is SNHLY, CDR2 FYNNEI. Between the trimmed V and J ends, which lost 6 bases and 6 bases, there was a span of 20 bases. The CDR3 length is 16 residues. The CDR3 loop is CASSRGAPVRSGELFF. CDR3 nucleotides: TGTGCCAGCAGCCGGGGGGCCCCTGTACGGTCCGGGGAGCTGTTTTTT. The complete variable domain, with remaining parts taken from reference TRBV2 and TRBJ2-2, reads EPEVTQTPSHQVTQMGQEVILRCVPISNHLYFYWYRQILGQKVEFLVSFYNNEISEKSEIFDDQFSVERPDGSNFTLKIRSTKLEDSAMYFCASSRGAPVRSGELFFGEGSRLTVL.

The V and J genes are TRBV5-6 and TRBJ2-1; 9 positions match TRBD2. Per germline, CDR1 SGHDT and CDR2 YYEEEE. The CDR3 covers 15 residues. V shed 2 bases, J shed 8 bases, and the junction held 8 bases outside the gene matches. CDR3 region: CASSLAGGFIDEQFF. CDR3 sequence (DNA): TGTGCCAGCAGCTTAGCGGGGGGATTTATAGATGAGCAGTTCTTC.

The V gene is TRBV5-8, the J gene TRBJ2-4, with 7 bases lining up with TRBD1. V gave up 8 bases and J gave up 14 bases; unmatched junction bases: 4. This CDR3 is 9 amino acids long. CDR1 SGHTS and CDR2 YDEGEE come from the germline V gene. The CDR3 DNA sequence: TGTGCCAGTTGGGACAGCGAGTACTTC. Amino acids: CASWDSEYF.

The table lists this clone with a count of one. CDR3 residues: CASSGLSGGAPYNEQFF. As DNA, the CDR3 is TGTGCCAGCAGCGGACTTAGCGGGGGGGCCCCCTACAATGAGCAGTTCTTC. The J gene is TRBJ2-1, the V gene TRBV7-3; 11 nucleotides match TRBD2. The CDR3 consists of 17 residues. Germline CDR1 and CDR2: SGHTA and FQGTGA. Trimming at V came to 5 bases and at J to 2 bases, leaving 8 bases not matched to a gene.

The genes are TRBV7-9 and TRBJ1-2, with TRBD1 matching over 12 bases. The V segment lost 5 bases and the J segment 8 bases; nucleotides outside the gene matches: 3. This CDR3 is 13 amino acids long. Germline V lookup: CDR1 SEHNR, CDR2 FQNEAQ (reference sequence). In DNA form, the CDR3 reads TGTGCCAGCAGCGGGGACAGGGGGCGAGGCTACACCTTC. Translation: CASSGDRGRGYTF.

V is TRBV4-1 and J is TRBJ2-2; D remains ambiguous. Germline CDR1 MGHRA, CDR2 YSYEKL. Trimming removed 5 bases from V and 0 bases from J, with 10 bases in between. This CDR3 spans 15 amino acids. The CDR3 is CASSGESPNTGELFF. The DNA for the CDR3 is TGCGCCAGCAGCGGTGAGTCCCCGAACACCGGGGAGCTGTTTTTT.

There are a few counts of this clone. The chain carries TRBV10-1 and TRBJ1-5, with D possibly TRBD1 on 6 matching bases. The germline gives CDR1 WNHNN, CDR2 SYGVQD (reference sequence). The CDR3 length is 19 residues. Trimming removed 2 bases at V and 0 bases at J, with 20 bases between. This chain's CDR3 is CASSERGQPRGASNQPQHF. The CDR3, as DNA: TGCGCCAGCAGTGAGAGAGGACAGCCCCGTGGGGCTAGCAATCAGCCCCAGCATTTT.

The CDR3 sequence is CASGRGYEQYF. CDR3 in DNA: TGCGCCAGCGGTCGGGGATACGAGCAGTACTTC. This rearrangement joins TRBV5-1 to TRBJ2-7, with a weak D call TRBD2 (5 bases). Trimming took 7 bases from V and 4 from J, leaving 9 bases between them. The CDR3 loop spans 11 amino acids. Looked up from germline, CDR1 is SGHRS and CDR2 is YFSETQ.

This chain links TRBV23-1 with TRBJ1-5; 12 bases align to TRBD1. TRBV23-1 is identified as an open reading frame with a role that is uncertain. V was clipped by 2 bases and J by 0 bases; unmatched bases: 20. The CDR3 has 23 amino acids. In nucleotides, the CDR3 is TGCGCCAGCAGTCAAAACCCCACCAGGGACAGGGGGCCTCTGGAATGTAGCAATCAGCCCCAGCATTTT. This translates into CASSQNPTRDRGPLECSNQPQHF.

This clone was seen a single time. The genes are TRBV5-6 and TRBJ1-6; D is unresolved. Germline V CDR1 and CDR2: SGHDT, YYEEEE. The CDR3 extends over 13 amino acids. V shed 0 bases and J shed 8 bases, with 6 bases lying between them. CDR3 protein: CASSLAGDSPLHF. In nucleotides, the CDR3 is TGTGCCAGCAGCTTGGCCGGGGATTCACCCCTCCACTTT.

The chain carries TRBV29-1 and TRBJ1-2; a weak D match, TRBD1 (6 bases). The CDR3 contains 16 residues. Trimming removed 3 bases from V and 0 bases from J, with 17 bases in between. CDR1 SQVTM and CDR2 ANQGSEA come from the germline V gene. The CDR3 region has the DNA TGCAGCGTTGACCAAGGACAGCAAAACTCTAACTATGGCTACACCTTC. Translating it yields CSVDQGQQNSNYGYTF.

The rearrangement uses TRBV20-1 and TRBJ1-1; D is uncertain. The V gene's germline CDR1 is DFQATT and CDR2 SNEGSKA (reference sequence). V lost 6 bases and J lost 8, with 4 bases in between. The CDR3 contains 8 residues. The CDR3 protein is CSAQEAFF. The CDR3 coding sequence is TGCAGTGCCCAAGAAGCTTTCTTT.